The clone carrying this T cell receptor (beta chain) was counted ten times or more. This record comes from a study of T-cell reconstitution after alpha-beta-depleted transplantation in children. CDR1 and CDR2 from the germline V gene are ENHRY and SYGVKD. The CDR3 consists of 11 residues. Trimming cost V 5 bases and J 3 bases, with 5 bases left between them. Unique molecular identifiers were incorporated during preparation of the TCRbeta library. MiXCR was run by TCRdb on the PCR reads, yielding one entry per CDR3 protein. The sample includes about half a million distinct CDR3 sequences, approximately 12% of them seen just once.

The sample was PBMCs from the stem cell graft donor, taken from the stem cell graft. This receptor was identified in a human donor who donated a stem cell graft to a child with combined immunodeficiency. V gene TRBV10-3 combines with J gene TRBJ2-7; the D is unclear. The DNA for the CDR3 is TGTGCCATCAGTAGCTACTACGAGCAGTACTTC. This sequence encodes CAISSYYEQYF.